The clone carrying this TCR beta chain turned up a few times. This specimen comes from a study of blood T cells in healthy people across ages. Aged about 6 to 90, donors were systemically healthy Caucasians from Russia. The CDR3 consists of 15 residues. Between the trimmed V and J ends, which lost 5 bases and 14 bases, there was a span of 26 bases. In germline, CDR1 is SGHAT, CDR2 FQNNGV. The use of a sample-barcoded 5' primer and a J-beta primer mix characterized a second PCR of about 6 to 11 cycles. TCRdb re-derived calls from the 5' RACE reads in MiXCR, one entry per CDR3 protein. The sample holds over 700,000 distinct CDR3 sequences; around half are singletons and the top ten take around 40%.

The clonotype was recovered from an older man in good health. The V gene is TRBV11-2, the J gene TRBJ2-3; TRBD1 is a possible D gene (5 bases). Sequencing used blood. In DNA, the CDR3 is TGTGCCAGCAGCCTAGTAGGAGTCTTAGACAGATACGCGTATTTT. As protein: CASSLVGVLDRYAYF.